The table lists the clone carrying this TCR beta chain with a few counts. It was from PBMCs that CD4+ and CD8+ T cells were sorted. Extraction of RNA preceded its reverse transcription into cDNA, which served as the sequencing template. Sequenced by immunoSEQ multiplex PCR; TCRdb stores in-frame clones only, minus some. The sample holds about 110,000 clones, under 60% seen once. The data are from a study of CD8+ T cells in alopecia areata. The V and J ends lost 7 bases and 2 bases respectively, with 0 bases between them. CDR3 length: 10 residues. Germline V gives CDR1 MDHEN, CDR2 SYDVKM. This sequence joins TRBV28 and TRBJ1-3; D unresolved. The TCR originated in a human donor with alopecia areata. Sequencing input: NKG2D-low CD8+ T cells sorted from blood. DNA of the CDR3: TGTGCCAGCACTGGAAACACCATATATTTT. Encoded protein: CASTGNTIYF. The whole variable domain, filled in from reference TRBV28 and TRBJ1-3, reads DVKVTQSSRYLVKRTGEKVFLECVQDMDHENMFWYRQDPGLGLRLIYFSYDVKMKEKGDIPEGYSVSREKKERFSLILESASTNQTSMYLCASTGNTIYFGEGSWLTVV.